Sequencing of this TCR beta chain was carried out in a study of T cells in Graves' hyperthyroidism and ophthalmopathy. Notes on the study in general: Blood held most thyroid clonotypes expanded above 0.001 frequency. For ophthalmopathy, model prediction preceded onset by a median around 7 months.

A note on this clonotype: What it recognizes is unknown.

The CDR3 spans 15 residues. V lost 6 bases and J lost 1; bases outside the gene matches: 6. Germline-derived CDR1 and CDR2 are SGHRS and YFSETQ. TCR beta CDR3 region amplification was performed from RNA transcripts. HTBI primers were employed in a first-round RT-PCR of the TCR CDR3. In TCRdb, the multiplex PCR reads were re-called with MiXCR into one record per CDR3 protein. The sample contains approximately 410,000 distinct CDR3 sequences, roughly 14% of which appear only once. The chain uses TRBV5-1 and TRBJ2-7, with 11 bases that match TRBD2. The sequenced sample was blood. This TCR was sampled from a man aged 18 to 30 with Graves' ophthalmopathy. CDR3 nucleotide sequence: TGCGCCAGCACCCAACTAGCGGGGGCTTCCTACGAGCAGTACTTC. It is translated as CASTQLAGASYEQYF.